This TCR beta chain stems from a study of Ad26.COV2.S vaccination and SARS-CoV-2 variants. Treatment of the sample: around 19 received Ad26.COV2.S at low or high dose, single or two shots; several received placebo; per-sample allocation not given. The investigators took samples on day 63 after the first vaccine or placebo injection. Clones were sequenced by immunoSEQ multiplex PCR, and TCRdb holds only the in-frame ones, with some missing. This table holds some 350,000 clones, 75% to 90% found once. There are 20 residues in the CDR3. This TCR was recovered from a person aged 18-65 years who received the Ad26.COV2.S COVID-19 vaccine or a placebo. The chain couples TRBV21-1 to TRBJ2-7; TRBD2, the table's D call, lacks a check against the DNA. TRBV21-1 has pseudogene status. The material was peripheral blood, obtained in a trial of Ad26.COV2.S vaccine versus placebo. The chain's CDR3 is CASSNQQRIRTSGRLGEQYV. The CDR3 DNA is TGTGCCAGCAGCAACCAACAGAGAATTCGGACTAGCGGGAGATTGGGCGAGCAGTACGTC.